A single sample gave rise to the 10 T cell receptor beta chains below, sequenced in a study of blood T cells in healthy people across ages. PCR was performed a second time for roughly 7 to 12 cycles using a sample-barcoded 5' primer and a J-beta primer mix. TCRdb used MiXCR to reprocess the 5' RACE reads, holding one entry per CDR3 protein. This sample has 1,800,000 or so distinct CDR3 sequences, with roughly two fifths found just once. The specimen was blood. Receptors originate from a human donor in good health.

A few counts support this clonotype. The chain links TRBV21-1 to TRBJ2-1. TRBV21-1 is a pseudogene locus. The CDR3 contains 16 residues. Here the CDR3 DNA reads TGTGCCAGCAGCAAAACGGGCGTCCGGATTAGCAATGAGCAGTTCTTC. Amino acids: CASSKTGVRISNEQFF.

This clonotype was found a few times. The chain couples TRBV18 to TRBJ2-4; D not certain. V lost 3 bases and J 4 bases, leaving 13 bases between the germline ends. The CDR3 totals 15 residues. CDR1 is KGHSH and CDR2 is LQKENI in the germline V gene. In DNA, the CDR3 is TGTGCCAGCTCACCCTCTGGCAGTCAAAAAAACATTCAGTACTTC. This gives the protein CASSPSGSQKNIQYF.

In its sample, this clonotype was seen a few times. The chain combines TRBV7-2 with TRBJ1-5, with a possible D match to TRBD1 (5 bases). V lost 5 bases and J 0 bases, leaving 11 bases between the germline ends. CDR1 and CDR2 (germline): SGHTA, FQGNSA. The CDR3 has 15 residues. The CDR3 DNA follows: TGTGCCAGCAGCCCCAAGGGGTCTAGCAATCAGCCCCAGCATTTT. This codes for CASSPKGSSNQPQHF. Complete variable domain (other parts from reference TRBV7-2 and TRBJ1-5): GAGVSQSPSNKVTEKGKDVELRCDPISGHTALYWYRQSLGQGLEFLIYFQGNSAPDKSGLPSDRFSAERTGGSVSTLTIQRTQQEDSAVYLCASSPKGSSNQPQHFGDGTRLSIL.

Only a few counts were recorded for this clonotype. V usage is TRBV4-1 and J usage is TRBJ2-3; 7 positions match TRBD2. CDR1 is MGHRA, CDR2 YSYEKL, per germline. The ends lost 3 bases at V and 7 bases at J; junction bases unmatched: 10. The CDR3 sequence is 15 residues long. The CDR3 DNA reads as TGCGCCAGCAGCCAGCTAGCGGTCCCGGGGAATACGCAGTATTTT. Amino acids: CASSQLAVPGNTQYF.

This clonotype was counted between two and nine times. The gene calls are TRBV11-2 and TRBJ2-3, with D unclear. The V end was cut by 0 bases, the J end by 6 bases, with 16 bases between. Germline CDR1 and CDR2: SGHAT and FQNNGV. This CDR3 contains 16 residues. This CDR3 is CASSLESSSVRDTQYF. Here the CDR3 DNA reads TGTGCCAGCAGCTTAGAGAGCTCCTCCGTTAGGGATACGCAGTATTTT.

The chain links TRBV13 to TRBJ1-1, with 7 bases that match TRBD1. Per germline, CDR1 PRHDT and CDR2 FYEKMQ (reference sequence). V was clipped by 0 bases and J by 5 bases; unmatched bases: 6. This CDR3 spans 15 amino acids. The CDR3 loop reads CASSLGRQGATEAFF. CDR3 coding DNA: TGTGCCAGCAGCTTAGGCCGACAGGGAGCAACTGAAGCTTTCTTT.

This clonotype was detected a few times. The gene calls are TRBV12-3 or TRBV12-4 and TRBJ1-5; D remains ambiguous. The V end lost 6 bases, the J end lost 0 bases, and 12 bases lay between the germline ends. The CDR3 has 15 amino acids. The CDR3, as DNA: TGTGCCAGCAGCCGCGGACGGATTAGCAATCAGCCCCAGCATTTT. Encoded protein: CASSRGRISNQPQHF.

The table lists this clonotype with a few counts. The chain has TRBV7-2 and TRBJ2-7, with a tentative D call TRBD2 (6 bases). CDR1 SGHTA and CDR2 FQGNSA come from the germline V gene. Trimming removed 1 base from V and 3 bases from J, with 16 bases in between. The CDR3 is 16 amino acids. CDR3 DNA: TGTGCCAGCAGCTTAGAGGGTTGGGCTAGCGTCTACGAGCAGTACTTC. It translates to CASSLEGWASVYEQYF.

In DNA form, the CDR3 reads TGTGCCAGCAGTTCCGACCCGATCAAAGAGACCCAGTACTTC. Its translation is CASSSDPIKETQYF. This chain uses TRBV6-5 with TRBJ2-5; D is uncertain. V lost 4 bases and J lost 3, with 12 bases in between. The CDR3 sequence is 14 residues long. The germline CDR1 and CDR2 sequences are MNHEY and SVGAGI.

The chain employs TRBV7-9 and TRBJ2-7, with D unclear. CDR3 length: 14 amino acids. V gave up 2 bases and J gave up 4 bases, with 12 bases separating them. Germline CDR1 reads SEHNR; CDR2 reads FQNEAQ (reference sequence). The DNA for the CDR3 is TGTGCCAGCAGCTTATCAGTGGTCTGGTACGAGCAGTACTTC. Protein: CASSLSVVWYEQYF.